These 29 T cell receptor beta chains were all obtained from the same sample, sequenced in a study of blood T cell repertoires in COVID-19. TCRdb's copy holds only in-frame clones and misses some; the assay was immunoSEQ multiplex PCR. The data show approximately 480,000 clones, roughly 87% seen once. Specimen: PBMCs or T cells enriched from blood (not recorded which). The source of these receptors is a woman aged 18-29 years who had recovered from COVID-19.

This rearrangement joins TRBV28 to TRBJ1-5; TRBD1 might be the D (6 bases). This CDR3 region has 18 residues. The V and J ends lost 6 bases and 1 base respectively, with 22 bases between them. Germline loops: CDR1 MDHEN, CDR2 SYDVKM. The CDR3 region is CASSSYRVGRRSNQPQHF. The CDR3 DNA reads TGTGCCAGCAGCTCATACAGGGTCGGAAGGAGAAGCAATCAGCCCCAGCATTTT.

The V gene is TRBV2, the J gene TRBJ2-7, with D perhaps TRBD1 (6 bases). The CDR3 sequence is 13 residues long. With 5 bases removed from V and 2 bases from J, the gap between germline ends came to 10 bases. CDR1 SNHLY and CDR2 FYNNEI come from the germline V gene. CDR3 nucleotides: TGTGCCAGCAGTTTGACAGGTCCCTACGAGCAGTACTTC. This translates into CASSLTGPYEQYF.

V is TRBV7-5 and J is TRBJ2-3; TRBD1, as called in the table, went unchecked against the DNA. TRBV7-5 is shown as a pseudogene. The length of the CDR3 is 20 residues. This CDR3 is CARSLVEGRQGALSTDTQYF. The DNA for the CDR3 is TGTGCCAGAAGCTTAGTGGAAGGACGACAGGGGGCCCTCAGCACAGATACGCAGTATTTT.

This CDR3 reads CASLVGSGTGELFF. The CDR3 DNA reads TGTGCCAGCTTGGTGGGGAGCGGAACCGGGGAGCTGTTTTTT. V is TRBV2 and J is TRBJ2-2; the D gene is possibly TRBD2 (5 bases). The CDR3 covers 14 residues. Trimming took 8 bases from V and 5 from J, leaving 15 bases between them. Germline V CDR1 and CDR2: SNHLY, FYNNEI.

The genes are TRBV5-6 and TRBJ2-5; no firm D call. CDR1 and CDR2 (germline): SGHDT, YYEEEE. The CDR3 totals 13 residues. The V and J ends lost 1 base and 3 bases respectively, with 7 bases between them. The CDR3 DNA is TGTGCCAGCAGCTTGAGTTCGGAAGAGACCCAGTACTTC. As protein: CASSLSSEETQYF.

This rearrangement joins TRBV14 to TRBJ2-3; the match to TRBD2 covers 7 bases. The CDR3 is 13 amino acids. With 4 bases clipped from V and 6 bases from J, the junction kept 4 bases outside the gene matches. Looked up from germline, CDR1 is SGHDN and CDR2 is FVKESK. CDR3 nucleotide sequence: TGTGCCAGCAGCCCCCGGCGGGAGGATACGCAGTATTTT. Translated: CASSPRREDTQYF. Based on the CDR3 plus reference TRBV14 and TRBJ2-3, the full variable domain is EAGVTQFPSHSVIEKGQTVTLRCDPISGHDNLYWYRRVMGKEIKFLLHFVKESKQDESGMPNNRFLAERTGGTYSTLKVQPAELEDSGVYFCASSPRREDTQYFGPGTRLTVL.

The chain carries TRBV6-5 and TRBJ1-3; D uncertain. V was shortened by 6 bases and J by 0 bases, with 12 bases between the two germline ends. The CDR3 contains 15 residues. Germline CDR1 and CDR2: MNHEY and SVGAGI. The CDR3 is CASSPGRNSGNTIYF. For the CDR3, the DNA is TGTGCCAGCAGCCCCGGGAGAAACTCTGGAAACACCATATATTTT.

The V and J genes are TRBV7-7 and TRBJ2-1; possible D gene TRBD2, 7 bases. Trimming stripped 3 bases from V and 5 bases from J, with 11 bases between. The germline V gene has CDR1 SSHAT and CDR2 FNYEAQ (reference sequence). The CDR3 extends over 14 amino acids. Written as DNA, the CDR3 is TGTGCCAGCAGCTTTGGGGGGGCCAACAATGAGCAGTTCTTC. Translation: CASSFGGANNEQFF. Using reference TRBV7-7 and TRBJ2-1 for the parts outside the CDR3, the full variable domain is GAGVSQSPRYKVTKRGQDVTLRCDPISSHATLYWYQQALGQGPEFLTYFNYEAQPDKSGLPSDRFSAERPEGSISTLTIQRTEQRDSAMYRCASSFGGANNEQFFGPGTRLTVL.

This rearrangement joins TRBV5-6 to TRBJ1-1; D is uncertain. The length of the CDR3 is 12 residues. With 2 bases removed from V and 5 bases from J, the gap between germline ends came to 7 bases. Germline V gene sequence: CDR1 SGHDT, CDR2 YYEEEE. CDR3 in amino acids: CASSLQDTEAFF. The CDR3 region has the DNA TGTGCCAGCAGCTTACAAGATACTGAAGCTTTCTTT. The full variable domain, with the rest looked up from reference TRBV5-6 and TRBJ1-1, is DAGVTQSPTHLIKTRGQQVTLRCSPKSGHDTVSWYQQALGQGPQFIFQYYEEEERQRGNFPDRFSGHQFPNYSSELNVNALLLGDSALYLCASSLQDTEAFFGQGTRLTVV.

The chain carries TRBV2 and TRBJ2-6; 8 bases are shared with TRBD1. The CDR3 contains 14 residues. CDR1 and CDR2 from the germline V gene are SNHLY and FYNNEI. V lost 8 bases to trimming and J lost 1 base; unmatched junction nucleotides: 1. In DNA, the CDR3 is TGTGCCAGCGGACAGGGTTCTGGGGCCAACGTCCTGACTTTC. Translating gives CASGQGSGANVLTF.

The chain has TRBV24-1 and TRBJ2-5; D perhaps matches TRBD1 (5 bases). V gave up 0 bases and J gave up 5 bases, with 12 bases separating them. Germline V gene sequence: CDR1 KGHDR, CDR2 SFDVKD. The CDR3 totals 15 residues. CDR3 DNA sequence: TGTGCCACCAGTGATTTGCTGGCAGGGAAGGAGACCCAGTACTTC. It yields the protein CATSDLLAGKETQYF.

The V call is TRBV5-8, the J call TRBJ1-5; D remains ambiguous. Germline V gene data show CDR1 as SGHTS and CDR2 as YDEGEE. The CDR3 loop spans 12 amino acids. Trimming took off 3 bases at V and 10 bases at J, with 11 bases between the two ends. In DNA, the CDR3 is TGTGCCAGCAGCTATGGATCAGGACCCCAGCATTTT. This codes for CASSYGSGPQHF.

This chain uses TRBV10-3 with TRBJ2-7; TRBD1 matches at 8 bases. The CDR3 has 15 residues. Germline-derived CDR1 and CDR2 are ENHRY and SYGVKD. Trimming took 2 bases from V and 6 from J; bases not matched to a gene: 9. CDR3: CAISEQIGTGGEQYF. For the CDR3, the DNA is TGTGCCATCAGTGAGCAGATCGGGACAGGAGGCGAGCAGTACTTC.

This clone was seen once. V gene TRBV5-4 combines with J gene TRBJ2-7; maybe TRBD2 (5 bases). Trimming cost V 0 bases and J 3 bases, with 7 bases left between them. The CDR3 has 13 residues. Looked up from germline, CDR1 is SGHNT and CDR2 is YYREEE (reference sequence). CDR3 protein: CASSLAGVYEQYF. For the CDR3, the DNA is TGTGCCAGCAGCTTGGCCGGGGTCTACGAGCAGTACTTC.

The V gene is TRBV6-5, the J gene TRBJ2-1; tentative D call: TRBD2 (7 bases). CDR1 and CDR2 from the germline V gene are MNHEY and SVGAGI. The CDR3 runs to 15 residues. Trimming removed 3 bases from V and 4 bases from J, with 13 bases in between. In DNA, the CDR3 is TGTGCCAGCAGTTATCTGGGGGGGACATACAATGAGCAGTTCTTC. Amino acids: CASSYLGGTYNEQFF.

The chain combines TRBV7-2 with TRBJ2-1; no clear D. In germline, CDR1 is SGHTA, CDR2 FQGNSA. Trimming stripped 2 bases from V and 1 base from J, with 9 bases between. This CDR3 is built from 15 residues. The CDR3 DNA is TGTGCCAGCAGCTTACCCTACCCTTCCTACAATGAGCAGTTCTTC. It is translated as CASSLPYPSYNEQFF. Drawing the rest from reference TRBV7-2 and TRBJ2-1, the complete variable domain is GAGVSQSPSNKVTEKGKDVELRCDPISGHTALYWYRQSLGQGLEFLIYFQGNSAPDKSGLPSDRFSAERTGGSVSTLTIQRTQQEDSAVYLCASSLPYPSYNEQFFGPGTRLTVL.

The CDR3 DNA follows: TGCACCAGCAATTATCCGGGAGGGAACTCTGGAAACACCATATATTTT. It is translated as CTSNYPGGNSGNTIYF. The rearrangement uses TRBV1 and TRBJ1-3. TRBV1 is a pseudogene segment. The CDR3 is 16 residues long.

V usage is TRBV9 and J usage is TRBJ1-2; D perhaps matches TRBD1 (5 bases). Looked up from germline, CDR1 is SGDLS and CDR2 is YYNGEE. V lost 1 base and J 3 bases, leaving 10 bases between the germline ends. The CDR3 is 14 amino acids. CDR3 amino acids: CASSVTQGHYGYTF. CDR3 in DNA: TGTGCCAGCAGCGTAACTCAGGGTCACTATGGCTACACCTTC.

The J gene is TRBJ1-1, the V gene TRBV2, with D maybe TRBD1 (6 bases). The CDR3 totals 12 residues. Germline loops: CDR1 SNHLY, CDR2 FYNNEI. The V end lost 4 bases, the J end lost 7 bases, and 10 bases lay between the germline ends. The CDR3 DNA follows: TGTGCCAGCAGTGCTGAACAGGGTGAAGCTTTCTTT. Translation: CASSAEQGEAFF.

The CDR3 DNA sequence: TGTGCCAGCAGCCTCGAGGGGGGGCGACAGCCCCAGCATTTT. This gives the protein CASSLEGGRQPQHF. The chain couples TRBV9 to TRBJ1-5, with a possible D match to TRBD1 (6 bases). With 4 bases removed from V and 7 bases from J, the gap between germline ends came to 15 bases. The germline CDR1 and CDR2 sequences are SGDLS and YYNGEE. The CDR3 runs 14 residues.

This chain uses TRBV5-5 with TRBJ1-1; 7 nucleotides agree with TRBD1. The germline gives CDR1 SGHKS, CDR2 YYEKEE (reference sequence). The CDR3 sequence is 14 residues long. With V trimmed by 0 bases and J by 5 bases, 4 bases remained unmatched. The CDR3 sequence: CASSLEGGGTEAFF. CDR3 DNA: TGTGCCAGCAGCTTGGAAGGGGGCGGAACTGAAGCTTTCTTT.

Here the CDR3 reads CASSPGLLETQYF. In DNA form, the CDR3 reads TGTGCCAGCTCACCAGGGCTCCTAGAGACCCAGTACTTC. This sequence joins TRBV18 and TRBJ2-5, with D hard to call. Germline CDR1 KGHSH, CDR2 LQKENI. The CDR3 sequence is 13 residues long. Between the trimmed V and J ends, which lost 2 bases and 4 bases, there was a span of 8 bases.

The CDR3 DNA reads TGCGCCAGCAGCGTCGCGGGGGACCAAGAGACCCAGTACTTC. Translating it yields CASSVAGDQETQYF. The chain employs TRBV5-1 and TRBJ2-5; 7 bases fit TRBD2. Germline V lookup: CDR1 SGHRS, CDR2 YFSETQ. The J segment lost 0 bases and the V segment lost 4 bases, leaving 3 bases of the junction unmatched. This CDR3 is 14 amino acids long.

The chain uses TRBV5-4 and TRBJ1-5; D is ambiguous. Germline V gene sequence: CDR1 SGHNT, CDR2 YYREEE (reference sequence). Trimming took 2 bases from V and 8 from J, leaving 8 bases between them. The CDR3 extends over 12 amino acids. The CDR3 is CASSFEREPQHF. The CDR3 coding sequence is TGTGCCAGCAGCTTCGAGAGGGAGCCCCAGCATTTT.

The chain has TRBV12-5 and TRBJ2-2; 7 bases match TRBD2. The CDR3 is made up of 15 amino acids. The junction had 6 bases not matched to a gene; V was cut back by 4 bases and J by 4 bases. Per the germline V gene, CDR1 is LGHNT and CDR2 is FRNRAP. For the CDR3, the DNA is TGTGCTAGTGGTTCCCGGGGACTATTCACCGGGGAGCTGTTTTTT. It encodes CASGSRGLFTGELFF. The variable domain in full, with the rest retrieved from reference TRBV12-5 and TRBJ2-2, is DARVTQTPRHKVTEMGQEVTMRCQPILGHNTVFWYRQTMMQGLELLAYFRNRAPLDDSGMPKDRFSAEMPDATLATLKIQPSEPRDSAVYFCASGSRGLFTGELFFGEGSRLTVL.

This chain joins TRBV9 and TRBJ1-2; no reliable D call. Trimming left V 0 bases short and J 0 bases short, with 9 bases between. From germline, CDR1 is SGDLS and CDR2 YYNGEE. The CDR3 length is 15 residues. The CDR3 coding sequence is TGTGCCAGCAGCGTAGGCAGGTTAGCTAACTATGGCTACACCTTC. This encodes CASSVGRLANYGYTF.

Remarks on this clone: This same CDR3 is encoded by further DNA sequences in the sample. The J gene is TRBJ1-1, the V gene TRBV18, with D perhaps TRBD1 (6 bases). V lost 3 bases and J lost 1, with 12 bases in between. Germline values: CDR1 KGHSH, CDR2 LQKENI. CDR3 length: 15 amino acids. The CDR3 region is CASSPSGGTNTEAFF. CDR3 nucleotide sequence: TGTGCCAGCTCACCCTCGGGGGGCACGAACACTGAAGCTTTCTTT.

The V call is TRBV9, the J call TRBJ2-1, with D tentatively TRBD1 (6 bases). This CDR3 is built from 16 residues. Germline loops: CDR1 SGDLS, CDR2 YYNGEE. The V end lost 4 bases, the J end lost 7 bases, and 21 bases lay between the germline ends. The CDR3 reads CASSPRGGTRGNEQFF. Written as DNA, the CDR3 is TGTGCCAGCAGCCCGAGAGGGGGAACGAGGGGGAATGAGCAGTTCTTC.

This sequence joins TRBV20-1 and TRBJ2-7; D call uncertain. This CDR3 comprises 10 residues. Trimming shortened V by 6 bases and J by 4 bases, and 7 bases separated the two germline ends. Germline CDR1 DFQATT, CDR2 SNEGSKA (reference sequence). CDR3 residues: CSAGDYEQYF. In DNA form, the CDR3 reads TGCAGTGCCGGAGATTACGAGCAGTACTTC.